These T cell receptor beta chains were read from a single sample in a study of blood T cell repertoires in COVID-19. Profiled with immunoSEQ multiplex PCR; TCRdb holds only in-frame clones, not every one. The sample includes almost 80,000 clones, 82% of them seen just once. Material for sequencing was peripheral blood. These receptor sequences come from a woman aged 65 to 85 with acute or convalescent COVID-19. Each CDR3 is given with its conserved first and last residue. Fields, in order: V gene, J gene, CDR3 protein.

TRBV5-1	TRBJ2-7	CASSLEPVTSYEQYF
TRBV9	TRBJ1-3	CASSVAPGGFGNTIYF
TRBV10-2	TRBJ1-1	CASTGGGPTEAFF
TRBV10-2	TRBJ2-1	CASSGFSGRAYNEQFF
TRBV24-1	TRBJ1-5	CATSEDNSNQPQHF
TRBV29-1	TRBJ1-5	CSANRRNQPQHF
TRBV30	TRBJ1-1	CAWSSTGSFMNTEAFF
TRBV19	TRBJ1-5	CASSGQANQPQHF
TRBV6-5	TRBJ2-2	CASSLSIRNTGELFF
TRBV3-1/TRBV3-2	TRBJ2-2	CASTGGALTGELFF
TRBV5-6	TRBJ1-3	CASSYIGSGNTIYF
TRBV6-5	TRBJ2-2	CASTSLSGGIGELFF
TRBV7-9	TRBJ2-3	CASSLDSWGQGLSDTQYF
TRBV7-3	TRBJ2-1	CASSTLSDNEQFF
TRBV9	TRBJ1-1	CASSTLSGGSNTEAFF
TRBV10-3	TRBJ2-2	CAIKGQFSGELFF
TRBV3-1/TRBV3-2	TRBJ2-7	CASSYLAGSAYEQYF
TRBV7-8	TRBJ1-2	CASSLVQGRDGYTF
TRBV7-3	TRBJ1-2	CASAPGKSNYGYTF
TRBV5-6	TRBJ1-3	CASSLGENTIYF
TRBV10-3	TRBJ1-5	CASDTADSNQPQHF
TRBV5-1	TRBJ2-2	CASSRPLGAVGELFF
TRBV6-5	TRBJ2-1	CASSYSGTSPNEQFF
TRBV19	TRBJ2-7	CASSIQTSGIGEQYF
TRBV19	TRBJ1-2	CASSQRVTNYGYTF
TRBV7-8	TRBJ2-2	CASSPGTSGYLATGELFF
TRBV19	TRBJ1-5	CASSPRGGAQPQHF
TRBV5-4	TRBJ2-1	CASSGMTSGRAHNEQFF
TRBV5-6	TRBJ1-1	CASSLAGQLLNTEAFF
TRBV6-5	TRBJ1-4	CASTHGRGGEKLFF
TRBV20-1	TRBJ2-5	CSASPPPGRETQYF
TRBV5-1	TRBJ1-6	CASSLDGDRNNSPLHF
TRBV11-3	TRBJ2-1	CASSLVRDEQFF
TRBV2	TRBJ1-2	CASSEGGGGDFYGYTF
TRBV4-2	TRBJ1-1	CASSHSQDTNTEAFF
TRBV27	TRBJ2-2	CASSEGQVFGELFF
TRBV7-2	TRBJ1-1	CASSLSHRNTEAFF
TRBV18	TRBJ2-7	CASSSGQTYEQYF
TRBV6-2/TRBV6-3	TRBJ1-3	CASSTDRRIIMSSGNTIYF
TRBV30	TRBJ2-7	CAWSPGFLYEQYF
TRBV7-6	TRBJ2-1	CASSPRGTSIVHEQFF
TRBV6-5	TRBJ2-2	CASRMLAANTGELFF
TRBV7-9	TRBJ2-3	CASSPRGPDTQYF
TRBV9	TRBJ1-4	CASSVSTGDEKLFF
TRBV11-2	TRBJ2-1	CASSLSIQHGRSNEQFF
TRBV2	TRBJ1-1	CASTITGYSDTEAFF
TRBV7-2	TRBJ1-1	CASSLSLPNTEAFF
TRBV9	TRBJ2-4	CASSPLGAENIQYF
TRBV19	TRBJ2-3	CASSHTSGSTDTQYF
TRBV12-5	TRBJ2-7	CASGTGGFSSYEQYF